This is a list of T cell receptor beta chains from one sample in a study of radiotherapy plus CTLA-4 blockade in lung cancer. Some clones are missing from TCRdb's copy, which holds only in-frame ones; the method was immunoSEQ multiplex PCR. The table shows approximately 33,000 clones, with 60% to 80% occurring only once. Sample: peripheral blood, taken from a patient treated with radiotherapy plus ipilimumab. The receptors come from a human donor with non-small cell lung cancer who had stable disease on radiotherapy plus ipilimumab. Both conserved end residues are part of each CDR3. The order of the fields is clone size, D gene, J gene, V gene, CDR3 protein, CDR3 DNA. A D gene is named only where the DNA matches it firmly. Some rows have no size entry. The others give once, few or many, or a class for an expanded clone.

size: few; D: .; J: TRBJ1-3; V: TRBV5-1; CDR3: CASRSLVGNTIYF; DNA: TGCGCCAGCAGATCGCTCGTCGGAAACACCATATATTTT
size: .; D: TRBD1; J: TRBJ1-5; V: TRBV6-6; CDR3: CASSPGTGGNQPQHF; DNA: TGTGCCAGCAGTCCCGGGACAGGGGGTAATCAGCCCCAGCATTTT
size: .; D: TRBD1; J: TRBJ2-3; V: TRBV18; CDR3: CASSARDRGWTDTQYF; DNA: TGTGCCAGCTCAGCCCGGGACAGGGGTTGGACAGATACGCAGTATTTT
size: once; D: .; J: TRBJ2-3; V: TRBV5-1; CDR3: CASSGQGQPTDTQYF; DNA: TGCGCCAGCAGCGGCCAAGGACAGCCCACAGATACGCAGTATTTT
size: few; D: .; J: TRBJ2-7; V: TRBV29-1; CDR3: CSVEDGGRYEQYF; DNA: TGCAGCGTTGAAGATGGAGGCAGATACGAGCAGTACTTC
size: .; D: .; J: TRBJ2-3; V: TRBV19; CDR3: CASSTRGSSTDTQYF; DNA: TGTGCCAGTAGTACGAGAGGTTCTAGCACAGATACGCAGTATTTT
size: .; D: TRBD2; J: TRBJ2-1; V: TRBV7-9; CDR3: CASSLMRGGIGQFF; DNA: TGTGCCAGCAGCTTGATGCGGGGGGGCATTGGGCAGTTCTTC
size: .; D: .; J: TRBJ1-5; V: TRBV2; CDR3: CASRQNQGSNQPQHF; DNA: TGTGCCAGCAGGCAAAATCAGGGTAGCAATCAGCCCCAGCATTTT
size: .; D: .; J: TRBJ1-1; V: TRBV2; CDR3: CASSVGRGGPTEAFF; DNA: TGTGCCAGCAGTGTGGGTCGGGGGGGGCCCACTGAAGCTTTCTTT
size: .; D: .; J: TRBJ2-3; V: TRBV19; CDR3: CASSIGQGTDTQYF; DNA: TGTGCCAGTAGTATAGGACAGGGCACAGATACGCAGTATTTT
size: .; D: TRBD2; J: TRBJ2-7; V: TRBV4-3; CDR3: CASSQISTSGTSYEQYF; DNA: TGCGCCAGCAGCCAAATCTCGACTAGCGGGACGTCCTACGAGCAGTACTTC
size: .; D: .; J: TRBJ2-1; V: TRBV7-3; CDR3: CASSSSSEYNEQFF; DNA: TGTGCCAGCAGCTCCAGTAGCGAATACAATGAGCAGTTCTTC
size: .; D: TRBD1; J: TRBJ2-2; V: TRBV12-5; CDR3: CASGLGTGRGTGELFF; DNA: TGTGCTAGTGGTTTGGGGACAGGGCGCGGGACCGGGGAGCTGTTTTTT
size: .; D: .; J: TRBJ2-3; V: TRBV6-4; CDR3: CASSVSGASTDTQYF; DNA: TGTGCCAGCAGTGTATCAGGGGCGAGCACAGATACGCAGTATTTT
size: .; D: .; J: TRBJ1-2; V: TRBV19; CDR3: CASSTGDIGGYTF; DNA: TGTGCCAGTAGTACAGGGGACATTGGAGGCTACACCTTC
size: .; D: TRBD1; J: TRBJ1-4; V: TRBV6-1; CDR3: CASSDYRGPNEKLFF; DNA: TGTGCCAGCAGTGATTACAGGGGGCCTAATGAAAAACTGTTTTTT
size: once; D: TRBD1; J: TRBJ2-7; V: TRBV15; CDR3: CAYQGYRGYEQYF; DNA: TGTGCCTACCAGGGGTACAGGGGCTACGAGCAGTACTTC
size: .; D: .; J: TRBJ1-6; V: TRBV30; CDR3: CAWRNPGLLYSGLHF; DNA: TGTGCCTGGAGGAATCCGGGTCTCCTGTACTCGGGCCTCCACTTT
size: .; D: .; J: TRBJ1-1; V: TRBV18; CDR3: CASSPLSPTAKNTEAFF; DNA: TGTGCCAGCTCACCACTAAGCCCGACAGCCAAGAACACTGAAGCTTTCTTT
size: .; D: .; J: TRBJ1-4; V: TRBV27; CDR3: CASSQQGTNEKLFF; DNA: TGTGCCAGCAGCCAACAGGGCACTAATGAAAAACTGTTTTTT
size: few; D: .; J: TRBJ2-6; V: TRBV5-4; CDR3: CASSLVRSSLGSAGANVLTF; DNA: TGTGCCAGCAGCTTGGTGAGATCCTCTTTGGGGTCGGCTGGGGCCAACGTCCTGACTTTC
size: .; D: .; J: TRBJ2-7; V: TRBV6-1; CDR3: CASTDLGRSYEQYF; DNA: TGTGCCAGCACCGACCTAGGGAGGAGTTACGAGCAGTACTTC
size: .; D: .; J: TRBJ1-6; V: TRBV7-8; CDR3: CASSLPGNHGNSPLHF; DNA: TGTGCCAGCAGCTTACCCGGGAATCATGGTAATTCACCCCTCCACTTT
size: .; D: .; J: TRBJ2-1; V: TRBV2; CDR3: CASSEGTNNEQFF; DNA: TGTGCCAGCAGTGAAGGGACAAACAATGAGCAGTTCTTC
size: few; D: .; J: TRBJ1-5; V: TRBV6-5; CDR3: CASKGVTGNQPQHF; DNA: TGTGCCAGCAAGGGGGTCACGGGGAATCAGCCCCAGCATTTT
size: .; D: .; J: TRBJ1-2; V: TRBV5-4; CDR3: CASSLVNRGYGYTF; DNA: TGTGCCAGCAGCTTGGTTAACCGGGGCTATGGCTACACCTTC
size: once; D: .; J: TRBJ1-2; V: TRBV29-1; CDR3: CSVSGRGNYGYTF; DNA: TGCAGCGTTTCAGGACGGGGGAACTATGGCTACACCTTC
size: .; D: .; J: TRBJ1-1; V: TRBV5-6; CDR3: CASSFYIGTNTEAFF; DNA: TGTGCCAGCAGCTTCTACATAGGAACTAACACTGAAGCTTTCTTT
size: .; D: .; J: TRBJ1-1; V: TRBV11-2; CDR3: CASTFGLGNTEAFF; DNA: TGTGCCAGCACCTTTGGTTTGGGAAACACTGAAGCTTTCTTT
size: .; D: TRBD2; J: TRBJ2-2; V: TRBV30; CDR3: CAWRGLAGGLANTGELFF; DNA: TGTGCCTGGAGGGGACTAGCGGGGGGGCTGGCGAACACCGGGGAGCTGTTTTTT